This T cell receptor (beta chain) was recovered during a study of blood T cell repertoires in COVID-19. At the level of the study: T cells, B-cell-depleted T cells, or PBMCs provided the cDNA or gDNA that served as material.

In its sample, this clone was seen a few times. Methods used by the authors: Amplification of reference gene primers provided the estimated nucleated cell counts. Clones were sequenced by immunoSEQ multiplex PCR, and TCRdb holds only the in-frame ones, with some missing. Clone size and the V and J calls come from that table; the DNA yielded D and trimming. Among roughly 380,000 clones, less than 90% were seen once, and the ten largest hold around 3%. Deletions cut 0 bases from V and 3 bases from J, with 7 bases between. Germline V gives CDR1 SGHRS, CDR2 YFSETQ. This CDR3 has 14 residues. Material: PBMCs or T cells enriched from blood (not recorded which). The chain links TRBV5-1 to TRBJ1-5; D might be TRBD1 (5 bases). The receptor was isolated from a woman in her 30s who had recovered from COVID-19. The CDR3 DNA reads TGCGCCAGCAGCTTGGAGGGGCTCAATCAGCCCCAGCATTTT. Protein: CASSLEGLNQPQHF.